The T cell receptor (beta chain) under discussion was sequenced for a study of CD8+CD57+ T cells in acquired aplastic anemia. Germline CDR1 and CDR2: SGHTA and FQGNSA. The CDR3 sequence is 14 residues long. The ends were cut back, 3 bases at V and 5 bases at J, with 13 bases in the middle. TCR beta VDJ combinations and CDR3 sequences were profiled from genomic DNA. TCRdb redid the calling of the reads with MiXCR, one entry per CDR3 protein. The sample records fewer than 80,000 distinct CDR3 sequences, about 70% being singletons. It was patients with CD8+CD57+ cell expansion by flow cytometry who were chosen for sequencing.

The chain combines TRBV7-2 with TRBJ2-5; TRBD1 is a possible D gene (7 bases). This clonotype was obtained from a human donor with aplastic anemia. Sequenced: sorted CD4+, CD8+, or CD8+CD57+ T cells (not recorded which) from PBMCs. CDR3 protein: CASSFQGGGETQYF. CDR3 DNA: TGTGCCAGCAGCTTCCAGGGGGGCGGCGAGACCCAGTACTTC.